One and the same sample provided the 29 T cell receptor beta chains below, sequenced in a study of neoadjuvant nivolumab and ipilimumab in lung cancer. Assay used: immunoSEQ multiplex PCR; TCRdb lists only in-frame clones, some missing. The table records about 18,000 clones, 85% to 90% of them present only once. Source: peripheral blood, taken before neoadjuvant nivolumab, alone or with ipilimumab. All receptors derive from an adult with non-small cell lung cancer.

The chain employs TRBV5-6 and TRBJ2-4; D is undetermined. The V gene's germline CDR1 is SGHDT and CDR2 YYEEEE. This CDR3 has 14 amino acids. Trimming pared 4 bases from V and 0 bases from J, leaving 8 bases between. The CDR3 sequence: CASSPAGAKNIQYF. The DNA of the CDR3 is TGTGCCAGCAGCCCCGCCGGAGCCAAAAACATTCAGTACTTC.

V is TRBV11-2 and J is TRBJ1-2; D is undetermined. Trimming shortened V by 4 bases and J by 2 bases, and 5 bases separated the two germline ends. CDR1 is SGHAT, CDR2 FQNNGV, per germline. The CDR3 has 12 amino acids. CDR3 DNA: TGTGCCAGCAGCTGGGGAAACTATGGCTACACCTTC. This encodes CASSWGNYGYTF.

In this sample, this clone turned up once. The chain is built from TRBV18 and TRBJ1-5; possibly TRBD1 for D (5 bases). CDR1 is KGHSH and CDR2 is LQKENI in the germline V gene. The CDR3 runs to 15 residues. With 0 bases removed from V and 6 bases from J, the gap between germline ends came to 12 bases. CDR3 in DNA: TGTGCCAGCTCACCACCGGGGGGGGGTCTTCAGCCCCAGCATTTT. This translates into CASSPPGGGLQPQHF. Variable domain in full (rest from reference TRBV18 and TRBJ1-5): NAGVMQNPRHLVRRRGQEARLRCSPMKGHSHVYWYRQLPEEGLKFMVYLQKENIIDESGMPKERFSAEFPKEGPSILRIQQVVRGDSAAYFCASSPPGGGLQPQHFGDGTRLSIL.

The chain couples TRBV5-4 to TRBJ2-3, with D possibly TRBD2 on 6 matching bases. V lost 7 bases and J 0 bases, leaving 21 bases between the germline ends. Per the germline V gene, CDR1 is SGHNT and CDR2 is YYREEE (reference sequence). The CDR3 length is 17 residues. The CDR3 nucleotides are TGTGCCAGCGGCTCTCTAAGAGCTAGCGATAGCACAGATACGCAGTATTTT. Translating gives CASGSLRASDSTDTQYF.

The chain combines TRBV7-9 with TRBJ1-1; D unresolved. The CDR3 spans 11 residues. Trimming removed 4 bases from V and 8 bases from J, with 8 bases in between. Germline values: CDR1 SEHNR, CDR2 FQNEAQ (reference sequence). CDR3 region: CASSSPGEAFF. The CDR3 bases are TGTGCCAGCAGCTCCCCAGGAGAAGCTTTCTTT.

CDR3 sequence reads: CASSLETSGRTNEQFF. The DNA for the CDR3 is TGTGCCAGCAGCTTAGAGACGAGCGGGAGGACTAATGAGCAGTTCTTC. This chain joins TRBV7-6 and TRBJ2-1; 9 bases are a match to TRBD2. Trimming cost V 1 base and J 7 bases; bases outside gene matches: 8. From germline, CDR1 is SGHVS and CDR2 FNYEAQ. This CDR3 is built from 16 residues.

The CDR3 is CASRRTGSIGELFF. CDR3 DNA sequence: TGTGCCAGCAGGAGGACAGGGTCAATCGGGGAGCTGTTTTTT. The gene calls are TRBV6-5 and TRBJ2-2; TRBD1 aligns across 8 bases. Trimming at V came to 6 bases and at J to 7 bases, leaving 7 bases not matched to a gene. CDR1 is MNHEY and CDR2 is SVGAGI in the germline V gene. The length of the CDR3 is 14 residues.

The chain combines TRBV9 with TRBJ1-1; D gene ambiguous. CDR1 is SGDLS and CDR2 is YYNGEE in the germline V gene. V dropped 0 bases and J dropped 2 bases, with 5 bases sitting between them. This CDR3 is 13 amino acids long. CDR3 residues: CASSVASNTEAFF. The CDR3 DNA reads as TGTGCCAGCAGCGTAGCTTCCAACACTGAAGCTTTCTTT. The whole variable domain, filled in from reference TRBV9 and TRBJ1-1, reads DSGVTQTPKHLITATGQRVTLRCSPRSGDLSVYWYQQSLDQGLQFLIQYYNGEERAKGNILERFSAQQFPDLHSELNLSSLELGDSALYFCASSVASNTEAFFGQGTRLTVV.

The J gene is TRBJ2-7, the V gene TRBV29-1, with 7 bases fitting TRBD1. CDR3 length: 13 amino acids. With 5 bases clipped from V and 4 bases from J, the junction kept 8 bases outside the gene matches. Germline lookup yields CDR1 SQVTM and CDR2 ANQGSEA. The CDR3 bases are TGCAGCGTTCCGGGACAGAAGGGTTACGAGCAGTACTTC. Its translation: CSVPGQKGYEQYF.

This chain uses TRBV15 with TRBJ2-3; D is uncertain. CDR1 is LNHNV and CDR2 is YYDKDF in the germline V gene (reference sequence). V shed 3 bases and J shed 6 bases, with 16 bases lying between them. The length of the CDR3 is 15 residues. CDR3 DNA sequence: TGTGCCACCAGCAGCTATGAAGGGTTCCCGGATACGCAGTATTTT. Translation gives CATSSYEGFPDTQYF.

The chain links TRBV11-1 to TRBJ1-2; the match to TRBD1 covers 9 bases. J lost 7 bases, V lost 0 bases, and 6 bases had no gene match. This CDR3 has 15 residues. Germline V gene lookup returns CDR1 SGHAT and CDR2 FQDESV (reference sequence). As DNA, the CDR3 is TGTGCCAGCAGCTTAGCACAGGGGGCGGATCGTGGCTACACCTTC. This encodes CASSLAQGADRGYTF. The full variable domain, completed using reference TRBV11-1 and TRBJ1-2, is EAEVAQSPRYKITEKSQAVAFWCDPISGHATLYWYRQILGQGPELLVQFQDESVVDDSQLPKDRFSAERLKGVDSTLKIQPAELGDSAMYLCASSLAQGADRGYTFGSGTRLTVV.

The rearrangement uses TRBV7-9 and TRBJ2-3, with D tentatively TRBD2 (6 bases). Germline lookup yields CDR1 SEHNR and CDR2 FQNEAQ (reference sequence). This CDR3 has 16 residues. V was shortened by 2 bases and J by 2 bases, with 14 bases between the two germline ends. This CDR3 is CASSLMGEVTTDTQYF. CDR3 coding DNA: TGTGCCAGCAGCTTAATGGGGGAGGTTACCACAGATACGCAGTATTTT.

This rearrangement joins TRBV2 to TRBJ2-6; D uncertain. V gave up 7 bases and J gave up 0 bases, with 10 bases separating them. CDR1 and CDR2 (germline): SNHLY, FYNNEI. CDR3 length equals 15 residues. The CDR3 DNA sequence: TGTGCCAGCACCGTACAGAGCTCTGGGGCCAACGTCCTGACTTTC. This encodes CASTVQSSGANVLTF.

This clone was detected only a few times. The CDR3, as DNA: TGTGCCAGTAGTATTACCGGGACGGTGAACACTGAAGCTTTCTTT. It yields the protein CASSITGTVNTEAFF. The chain employs TRBV19 and TRBJ1-1; D might be TRBD1 (5 bases). Trimming removed 3 bases from V and 0 bases from J, with 11 bases in between. The CDR3 runs 15 residues. Germline CDR1 reads LNHDA; CDR2 reads SQIVND (reference sequence).

CDR3 nucleotide sequence: TGTGCCAGCAGCTTACAGTTCGCCAGTTACAATGAGCAGTTCTTC. Translating it yields CASSLQFASYNEQFF. V is TRBV11-1 and J is TRBJ2-1; D unclear. Trimming took 2 bases from V and 4 from J, leaving 12 bases between them. The CDR3 is made up of 15 amino acids. CDR1 and CDR2 from the germline V gene are SGHAT and FQDESV (reference sequence).

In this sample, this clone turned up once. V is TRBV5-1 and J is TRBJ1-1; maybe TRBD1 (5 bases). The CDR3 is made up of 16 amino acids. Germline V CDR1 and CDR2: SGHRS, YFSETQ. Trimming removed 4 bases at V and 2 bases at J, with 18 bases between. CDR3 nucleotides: TGCGCCAGCAGCCCCACGGTTGGGGGTGGAAACACTGAAGCTTTCTTT. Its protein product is CASSPTVGGGNTEAFF.

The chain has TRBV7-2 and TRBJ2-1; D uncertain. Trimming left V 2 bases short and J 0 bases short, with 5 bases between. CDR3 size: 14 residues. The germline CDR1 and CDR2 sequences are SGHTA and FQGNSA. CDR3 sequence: CASSLRSSYNEQFF. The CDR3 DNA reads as TGTGCCAGCAGCTTACGCAGCTCCTACAATGAGCAGTTCTTC.

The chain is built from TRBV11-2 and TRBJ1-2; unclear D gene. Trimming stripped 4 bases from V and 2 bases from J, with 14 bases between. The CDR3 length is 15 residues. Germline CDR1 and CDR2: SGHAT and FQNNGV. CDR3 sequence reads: CASSSLPGGNYGYTF. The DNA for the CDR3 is TGTGCCAGCAGCTCCCTTCCTGGCGGCAACTATGGCTACACCTTC.

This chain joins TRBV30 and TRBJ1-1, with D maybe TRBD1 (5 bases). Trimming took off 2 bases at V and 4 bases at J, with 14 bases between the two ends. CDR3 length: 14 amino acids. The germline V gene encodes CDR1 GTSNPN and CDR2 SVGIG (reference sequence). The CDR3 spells CAWSKGTAGTEAFF. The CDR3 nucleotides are TGTGCCTGGAGTAAGGGGACGGCGGGCACTGAAGCTTTCTTT.

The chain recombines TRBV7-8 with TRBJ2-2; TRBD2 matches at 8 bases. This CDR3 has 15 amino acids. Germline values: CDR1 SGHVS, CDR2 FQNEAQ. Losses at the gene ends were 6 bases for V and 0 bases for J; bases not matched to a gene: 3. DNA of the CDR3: TGTGCCAGCAGACGGGGACTAGCGAACACCGGGGAGCTGTTTTTT. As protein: CASRRGLANTGELFF.

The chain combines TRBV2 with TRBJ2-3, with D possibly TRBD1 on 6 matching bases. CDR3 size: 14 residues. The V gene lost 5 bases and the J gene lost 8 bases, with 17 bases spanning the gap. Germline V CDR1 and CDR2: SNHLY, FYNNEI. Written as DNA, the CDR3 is TGTGCCAGCAGTTCCGGGACAACCTCGGGTACGCAGTATTTT. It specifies CASSSGTTSGTQYF.

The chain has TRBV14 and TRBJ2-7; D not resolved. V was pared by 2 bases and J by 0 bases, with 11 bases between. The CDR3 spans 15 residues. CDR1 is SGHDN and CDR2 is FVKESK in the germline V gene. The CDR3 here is CASSQYGQSSYEQYF. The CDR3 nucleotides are TGTGCCAGCAGCCAATACGGGCAGAGCTCCTACGAGCAGTACTTC.

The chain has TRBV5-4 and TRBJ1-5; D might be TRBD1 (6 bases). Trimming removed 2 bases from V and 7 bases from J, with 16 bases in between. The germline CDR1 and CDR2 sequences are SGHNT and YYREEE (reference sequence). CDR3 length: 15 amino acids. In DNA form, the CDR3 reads TGTGCCAGCAGCTTTTGGGGGCTACGGGACCAGCCCCAGCATTTT. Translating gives CASSFWGLRDQPQHF.

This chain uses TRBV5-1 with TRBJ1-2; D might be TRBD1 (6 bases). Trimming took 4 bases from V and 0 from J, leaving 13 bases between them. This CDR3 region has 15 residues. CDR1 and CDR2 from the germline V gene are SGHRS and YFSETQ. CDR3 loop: CASSVTGSTNYGYTF. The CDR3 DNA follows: TGCGCCAGCAGCGTTACAGGGTCTACTAACTATGGCTACACCTTC.

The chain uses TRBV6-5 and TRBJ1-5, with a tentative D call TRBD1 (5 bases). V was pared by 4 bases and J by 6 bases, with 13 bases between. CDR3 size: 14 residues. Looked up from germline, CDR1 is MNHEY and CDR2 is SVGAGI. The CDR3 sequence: CASSLGGVTQPQHF. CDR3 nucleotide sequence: TGTGCCAGCAGTTTGGGGGGGGTTACTCAGCCCCAGCATTTT.

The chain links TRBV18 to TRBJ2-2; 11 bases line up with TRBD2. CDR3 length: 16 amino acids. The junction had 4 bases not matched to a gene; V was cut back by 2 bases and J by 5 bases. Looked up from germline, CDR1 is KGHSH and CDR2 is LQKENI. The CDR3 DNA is TGTGCCAGCTCACCAGGGCTAGCGGGAGGAACCGGGGAGCTGTTTTTT. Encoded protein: CASSPGLAGGTGELFF.

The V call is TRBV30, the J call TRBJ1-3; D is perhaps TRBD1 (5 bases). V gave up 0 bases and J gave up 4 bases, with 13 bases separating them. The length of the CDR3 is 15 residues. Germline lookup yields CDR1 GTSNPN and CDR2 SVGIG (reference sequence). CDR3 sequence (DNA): TGTGCCTGGAGTGTACAGGCAGGTTGGGGAAACACCATATATTTT. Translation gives CAWSVQAGWGNTIYF. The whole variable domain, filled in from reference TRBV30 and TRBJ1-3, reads SQTIHQWPATLVQPVGSPLSLECTVEGTSNPNLYWYRQAAGRGLQLLFYSVGIGQISSEVPQNLSASRPQDRQFILSSKKLLLSDSGFYLCAWSVQAGWGNTIYFGEGSWLTVV.

The CDR3 bases are TGTGCCTGGAGTGTTGACAGGCCCACCACCGGGGAGCTGTTTTTT. Protein: CAWSVDRPTTGELFF. J is TRBJ2-2 and V is TRBV30; D might be TRBD1 (6 bases). CDR1 and CDR2 from the germline V gene are GTSNPN and SVGIG (reference sequence). The CDR3 length is 15 residues. V shed 0 bases and J shed 4 bases, with 12 bases lying between them.

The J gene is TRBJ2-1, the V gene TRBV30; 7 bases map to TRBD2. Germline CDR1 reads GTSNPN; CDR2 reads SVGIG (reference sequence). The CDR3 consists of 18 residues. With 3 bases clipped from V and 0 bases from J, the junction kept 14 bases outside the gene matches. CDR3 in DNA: TGTGCCTGGAGCCCCCGGACTAGAGGCCTAAGCTCCTACAATGAGCAGTTCTTC. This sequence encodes CAWSPRTRGLSSYNEQFF.